The clone carrying this T cell receptor beta chain was counted ten times or more. Its target is not known. In TCRdb, the RT-PCR reads were re-called with MiXCR into one record per CDR3 protein. The sample carries 800,000 or so distinct CDR3 sequences, around 20% recorded once. These data are taken from a study of response to subunit inactivated influenza vaccine. Germline loops: CDR1 MNHEY, CDR2 SMNVEV (reference sequence). V was shortened by 7 bases and J by 7 bases, with 14 bases between the two germline ends. CDR3 length equals 14 residues. Study outcomes and limitations: The authors put forward the suggestion that each seasonal influenza vaccination may bring in only a limited number of new T cells.

The sequence was collected from a man aged 50 to 59 who received an inactivated influenza vaccine. The V and J genes are TRBV27 and TRBJ1-6, with no clear D. The sample was PBMCs from blood, taken more than 4 days after vaccination. The CDR3 coding sequence is TGTGCCAGCAACCGGTTGCAAAGGAATTCACCCCTCCACTTT. Its protein product is CASNRLQRNSPLHF.